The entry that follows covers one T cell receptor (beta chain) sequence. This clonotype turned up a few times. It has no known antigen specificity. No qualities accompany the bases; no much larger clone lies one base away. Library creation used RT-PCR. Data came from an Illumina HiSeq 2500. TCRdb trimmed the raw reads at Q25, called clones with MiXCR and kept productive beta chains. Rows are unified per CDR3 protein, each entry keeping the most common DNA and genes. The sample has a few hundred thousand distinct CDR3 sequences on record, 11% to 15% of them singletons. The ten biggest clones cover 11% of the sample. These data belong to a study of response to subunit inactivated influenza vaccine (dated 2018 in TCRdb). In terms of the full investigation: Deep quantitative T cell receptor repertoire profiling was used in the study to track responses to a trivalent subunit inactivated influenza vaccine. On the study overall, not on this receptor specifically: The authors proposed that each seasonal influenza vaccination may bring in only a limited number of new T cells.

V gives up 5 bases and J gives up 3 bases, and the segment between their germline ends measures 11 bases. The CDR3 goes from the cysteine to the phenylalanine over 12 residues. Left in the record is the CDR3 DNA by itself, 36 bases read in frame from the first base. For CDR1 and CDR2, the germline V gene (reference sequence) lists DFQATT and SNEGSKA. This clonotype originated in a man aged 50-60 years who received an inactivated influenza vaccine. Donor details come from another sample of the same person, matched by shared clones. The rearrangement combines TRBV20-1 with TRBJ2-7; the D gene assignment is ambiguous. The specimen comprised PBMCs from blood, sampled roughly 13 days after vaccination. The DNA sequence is TGCAGTGCTGCAAAAGATAGCTACGAGCAGTACTTC. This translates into CSAAKDSYEQYF.